These T cell receptor beta chains were read from a single sample in a study of cytomegalovirus exposure and HLA in healthy donors. Assay: immunoSEQ multiplex PCR; the TCRdb copy retains only in-frame clones and omits some. The sample holds about 160,000 clones, 87% seen once. Sequencing used PBMCs. Receptors were obtained from a young woman in good health and CMV-seronegative. Both conserved end residues are part of each CDR3. A D gene is named only where the DNA matches it firmly. Where a row states a size, it is once, few, many or the class of an expanded clone; other rows omit it.

size,J,D,V,CDR3,DNA
NA,TRBJ2-3,TRBD1,TRBV6-6,CASSLGQGTDTQYF,TGTGCCAGCAGCCTGGGACAGGGTACAGATACGCAGTATTTT
NA,TRBJ2-4,NA,TRBV28,CASTHGGNRAGKNIQYF,TGTGCCAGCACCCATGGGGGAAACAGGGCCGGCAAAAACATTCAGTACTTC
NA,TRBJ1-3,NA,TRBV4-2,CASSHPQGPNSGNTIYF,TGTGCCAGCAGCCACCCCCAGGGGCCGAACTCTGGAAACACCATATATTTT
NA,TRBJ1-2,NA,TRBV6-6,CASSTGFGGYGYTF,TGTGCCAGCAGTACAGGTTTCGGGGGATATGGCTACACCTTC
NA,TRBJ2-5,NA,TRBV14,CASSQIRDYQETQYF,TGTGCCAGCAGCCAAATCCGGGACTACCAAGAGACCCAGTACTTC
once,TRBJ2-7,NA,TRBV15,CATSRNRVFGEQYF,TGTGCCACCAGCAGGAACAGAGTCTTCGGCGAGCAGTACTTC
NA,TRBJ2-7,TRBD2,TRBV14,CASSQGGRESEQYF,TGTGCCAGCAGCCAAGGCGGGAGAGAGTCCGAGCAGTACTTC
NA,TRBJ2-3,NA,TRBV5-1,CASSLSFSADTQYF,TGCGCCAGCAGCTTGAGTTTTAGCGCAGATACGCAGTATTTT
NA,TRBJ2-5,TRBD2,TRBV4-1,CASSQSERGAHQETQYF,TGCGCCAGCAGCCAGAGTGAGCGGGGGGCCCACCAAGAGACCCAGTACTTC
NA,TRBJ2-2,NA,TRBV4-1,CASSPRHPNTGELFF,TGCGCCAGCAGCCCCCGACACCCGAACACCGGGGAGCTGTTTTTT
few,TRBJ1-4,NA,TRBV5-8,CASSWRAGPMFF,TGTGCCAGCAGCTGGAGGGCAGGCCCAATGTTTTTT
NA,TRBJ2-5,NA,TRBV2,CASRPGLGGETQYF,TGTGCCAGCAGGCCAGGACTGGGGGGAGAGACCCAGTACTTC
NA,TRBJ2-2,NA,TRBV27,CASSLEGTGELFF,TGTGCCAGCAGTTTAGAGGGAACCGGGGAGCTGTTTTTT
once,TRBJ2-1,TRBD1,TRBV19,CASSSRQGAYNEQFF,TGTGCCAGTAGTTCCCGACAGGGGGCCTACAATGAGCAGTTCTTC
once,TRBJ1-1,NA,TRBV7-2,CASSLGPGKGMNTEAFF,TGTGCCAGCAGCTTAGGGCCAGGGAAGGGGATGAACACTGAAGCTTTCTTT
NA,TRBJ1-3,NA,TRBV28,CASSFARGGVNTIYF,TGTGCCAGCAGTTTTGCCAGGGGAGGGGTGAACACCATATATTTT
NA,TRBJ2-1,TRBD2,TRBV5-1,CASSTTSGSYNEQFF,TGCGCCAGCAGCACAACTAGCGGGAGCTACAATGAGCAGTTCTTC
NA,TRBJ2-7,NA,TRBV19,CASSIRGQKYEQYF,TGTGCCAGTAGTATACGGGGACAAAAATACGAGCAGTACTTC
NA,TRBJ2-7,TRBD1,TRBV7-2,CASSPPGQVREQYF,TGTGCCAGCAGCCCCCCCGGACAGGTGCGCGAGCAGTACTTC
NA,TRBJ2-5,TRBD2,TRBV6-5,CASTSPGGEETQYF,TGTGCCAGCACCTCTCCGGGGGGGGAAGAGACCCAGTACTTC
NA,TRBJ2-5,TRBD2,TRBV2,CASRVLAAQETQYF,TGTGCCAGCAGGGTACTAGCGGCCCAAGAGACCCAGTACTTC
NA,TRBJ2-7,NA,TRBV11-2,CASRYNRDNRLYEQYF,TGTGCCAGCAGATATAATCGGGACAACAGACTATACGAGCAGTACTTC
NA,TRBJ2-3,NA,TRBV21-1,CASSKASGGDTQYF,TGTGCCAGCAGCAAAGCGAGCGGGGGAGATACGCAGTATTTT
few,TRBJ1-5,NA,TRBV10-1,CASSDQGYQPQHF,TGCGCCAGCAGTGACCAGGGGTATCAGCCCCAGCATTTT
NA,TRBJ2-7,TRBD1,TRBV9,CASSVGGTGLYEQYF,TGTGCCAGCAGCGTAGGTGGGACAGGGCTCTACGAGCAGTACTTC
NA,TRBJ2-3,NA,TRBV6-1,CASKREPDTQYF,TGTGCCAGCAAGAGGGAGCCGGATACGCAGTATTTT
NA,TRBJ2-1,TRBD2,TRBV13,CASSPGLAGGQSSYNEQFF,TGTGCCAGCAGCCCTGGACTAGCGGGGGGCCAGAGCTCCTACAATGAGCAGTTCTTC
NA,TRBJ1-2,TRBD1,TRBV7-9,CASSLERGRGGYTF,TGTGCCAGCAGCTTGGAGAGGGGGCGTGGTGGCTACACCTTC
NA,TRBJ1-1,NA,TRBV6-1,CASSEGRSMNTEAFF,TGTGCCAGCAGCGAGGGTCGCAGCATGAACACTGAAGCTTTCTTT
NA,TRBJ2-5,NA,TRBV5-5,CASSFYGAGETQYF,TGTGCCAGCAGCTTTTATGGGGCCGGAGAGACCCAGTACTTC
NA,TRBJ2-1,TRBD1,TRBV27,CASSSTGGGEREQFF,TGTGCCAGCAGTTCAACAGGGGGTGGAGAACGTGAGCAGTTCTTC
NA,TRBJ1-1,TRBD1,TRBV6-1,CASSEGGQANTEAFF,TGTGCCAGCAGTGAAGGGGGACAGGCGAACACTGAAGCTTTCTTT
NA,TRBJ1-1,NA,TRBV5-4,CASSLNTNTEAFF,TGTGCCAGCAGCTTAAACACGAACACTGAAGCTTTCTTT
NA,TRBJ2-7,NA,TRBV6-6,CASSVRDEQYF,TGTGCCAGCAGCGTACGGGACGAGCAGTACTTC
NA,TRBJ2-5,NA,TRBV20-1,CSARPEETQYF,TGCAGTGCGAGACCCGAAGAGACCCAGTACTTC
NA,TRBJ1-4,NA,TRBV7-9,CASSPREATNEKLFF,TGTGCCAGCAGCCCCCGGGAGGCAACTAATGAAAAACTGTTTTTT
NA,TRBJ2-7,NA,TRBV5-4,CASSPFLAARNSYEQYF,TGTGCCAGCAGCCCCTTTCTTGCAGCGCGAAACTCCTACGAGCAGTACTTC